Below, 7 T cell receptor beta chains from the same sample are listed, as sequenced in a study of beta chain features in type 1 diabetes. Investigators reverse transcribed all isolated RNA, so they sequenced expressed TCRB transcripts. Sequenced by immunoSEQ multiplex PCR; TCRdb stores in-frame clones only, minus some. The data contain around 430,000 clones, 30% of them singletons. Material: naive CD4+ T cells from blood. These receptors originate from a man younger than 35 in good health.

The genes are TRBV29-1 and TRBJ2-3, with TRBD1 identical over 10 bases. The CDR3 totals 15 residues. Germline V gives CDR1 SQVTM, CDR2 ANQGSEA. Trimming removed 6 bases from V and 1 base from J; junction bases left unmatched: 7. In nucleotides, the CDR3 is TGCAGCGTGGGACAGGGGTTCTTAGGCACAGATACGCAGTATTTT. This gives the protein CSVGQGFLGTDTQYF.

This clone turned up a few times. The chain carries TRBV6-5 and TRBJ2-7, with no clear D. This CDR3 is built from 12 residues. Germline loops: CDR1 MNHEY, CDR2 SVGAGI. Trimming removed 6 bases at V and 2 bases at J, with 8 bases between. The CDR3 DNA is TGTGCCAGCAGGGACCGAACCTACGAGCAGTACTTC. Its protein is CASRDRTYEQYF.

The genes are TRBV30 and TRBJ1-5; a possible D gene is TRBD1 (6 bases). Germline loops: CDR1 GTSNPN, CDR2 SVGIG (reference sequence). This CDR3 has 14 residues. V gave up 7 bases and J gave up 1 base, with 14 bases separating them. The chain's CDR3 is CASTGQGSNQPQHF. The DNA for the CDR3 is TGTGCCTCGACGGGGCAGGGGAGCAATCAGCCCCAGCATTTT.

The chain carries TRBV30 and TRBJ2-6, with D unclear. The V and J ends lost 4 bases and 4 bases respectively, with 11 bases between them. Germline V gives CDR1 GTSNPN, CDR2 SVGIG (reference sequence). The CDR3 is 14 amino acids. CDR3 coding DNA: TGTGCCTGGACCGCGGTAACAGGGGCCAACGTCCTGACTTTC. Protein: CAWTAVTGANVLTF.

V usage is TRBV28 and J usage is TRBJ2-5, with a weak D call TRBD1 (6 bases). This CDR3 has 15 residues. V was cut by 2 bases and J by 9 bases, with 19 bases left in between. Germline loops: CDR1 MDHEN, CDR2 SYDVKM. The CDR3 sequence: CASSLTTGTLGAQYF. The CDR3 DNA follows: TGTGCCAGCAGTTTAACCACAGGGACCTTAGGGGCCCAGTACTTC.

This clone was seen a handful of times. The chain carries TRBV7-2 and TRBJ2-5; tentative D call: TRBD2 (5 bases). The V and J ends lost 5 bases and 5 bases respectively, with 12 bases between them. Germline loops: CDR1 SGHTA, CDR2 FQGNSA. This CDR3 contains 13 residues. The CDR3 loop is CASSLIPGETQYF. The CDR3 DNA sequence: TGTGCCAGCAGCCTTATACCGGGGGAGACCCAGTACTTC.

This clone was detected a few times. The chain is built from TRBV18 and TRBJ2-1, with TRBD1 as a possible D gene (6 bases). Trimming removed 6 bases at V and 1 base at J, with 13 bases between. Germline loops: CDR1 KGHSH, CDR2 LQKENI. The CDR3 spans 15 residues. In DNA form, the CDR3 reads TGTGCCAGCTCCGGCCAACAGGGTTCCTACAATGAGCAGTTCTTC. This encodes CASSGQQGSYNEQFF.